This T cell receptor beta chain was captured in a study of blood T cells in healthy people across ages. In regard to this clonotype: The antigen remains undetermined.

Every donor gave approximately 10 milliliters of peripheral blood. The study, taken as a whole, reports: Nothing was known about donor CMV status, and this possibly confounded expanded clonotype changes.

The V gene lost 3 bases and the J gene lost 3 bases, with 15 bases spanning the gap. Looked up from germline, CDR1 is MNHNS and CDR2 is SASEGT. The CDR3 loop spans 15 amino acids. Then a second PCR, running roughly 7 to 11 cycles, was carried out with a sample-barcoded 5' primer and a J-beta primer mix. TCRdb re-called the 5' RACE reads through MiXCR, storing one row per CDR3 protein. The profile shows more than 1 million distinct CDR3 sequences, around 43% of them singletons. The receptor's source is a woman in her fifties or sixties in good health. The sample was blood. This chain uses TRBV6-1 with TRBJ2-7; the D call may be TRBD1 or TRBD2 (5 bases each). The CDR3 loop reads CASSEGTSQLYEQYF. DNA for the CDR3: TGTGCCAGCAGTGAGGGGACCTCCCAACTCTACGAGCAGTACTTC.